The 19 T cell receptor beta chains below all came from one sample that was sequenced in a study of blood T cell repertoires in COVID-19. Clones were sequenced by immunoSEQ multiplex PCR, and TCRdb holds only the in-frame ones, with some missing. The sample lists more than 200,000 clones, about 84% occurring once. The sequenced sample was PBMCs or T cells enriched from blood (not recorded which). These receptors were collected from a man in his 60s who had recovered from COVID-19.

The CDR3 region is CASSWARATQETQYF. The CDR3 coding sequence is TGTGCCAGCAGTTGGGCGCGGGCCACCCAAGAGACCCAGTACTTC. This chain links TRBV6-2 or TRBV6-3 with TRBJ2-5, with TRBD2 as a possible D gene (5 bases). The germline V gene encodes CDR1 MNHEY and CDR2 SVGEGT. V was shortened by 4 bases and J by 1 base, with 13 bases between the two germline ends. The CDR3 length is 15 residues.

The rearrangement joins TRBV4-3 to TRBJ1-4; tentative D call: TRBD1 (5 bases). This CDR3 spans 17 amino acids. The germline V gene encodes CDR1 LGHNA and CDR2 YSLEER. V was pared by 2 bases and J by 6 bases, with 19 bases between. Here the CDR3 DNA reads TGCGCCAGCAGCCAAAGGCGGGACGGGAGGGGTTATGAAAAACTGTTTTTT. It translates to CASSQRRDGRGYEKLFF.

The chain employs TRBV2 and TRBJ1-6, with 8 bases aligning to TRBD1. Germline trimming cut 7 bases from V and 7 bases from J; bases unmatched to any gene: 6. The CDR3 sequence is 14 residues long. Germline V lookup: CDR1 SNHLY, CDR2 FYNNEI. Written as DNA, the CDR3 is TGTGCCAGCATTCCGCGGGACAGGAATTCACCCCTCCACTTT. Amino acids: CASIPRDRNSPLHF.

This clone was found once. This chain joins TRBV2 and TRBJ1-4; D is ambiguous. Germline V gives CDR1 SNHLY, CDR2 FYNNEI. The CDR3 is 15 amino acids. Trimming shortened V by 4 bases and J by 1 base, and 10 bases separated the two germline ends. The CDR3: CASSGTGLTNEKLFF. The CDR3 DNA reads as TGTGCCAGCAGTGGAACCGGGTTAACTAATGAAAAACTGTTTTTT.

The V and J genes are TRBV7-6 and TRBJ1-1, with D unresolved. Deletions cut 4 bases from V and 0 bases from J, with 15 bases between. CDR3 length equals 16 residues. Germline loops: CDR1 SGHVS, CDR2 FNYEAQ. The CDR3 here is CASSSELRLLNTEAFF. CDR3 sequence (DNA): TGTGCCAGCAGCTCCGAGCTACGTCTTTTGAACACTGAAGCTTTCTTT. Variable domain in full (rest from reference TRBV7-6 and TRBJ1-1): GAGVSQSPRYKVTKRGQDVALRCDPISGHVSLYWYRQALGQGPEFLTYFNYEAQQDKSGLPNDRFSAERPEGSISTLTIQRTEQRDSAMYRCASSSELRLLNTEAFFGQGTRLTVV.

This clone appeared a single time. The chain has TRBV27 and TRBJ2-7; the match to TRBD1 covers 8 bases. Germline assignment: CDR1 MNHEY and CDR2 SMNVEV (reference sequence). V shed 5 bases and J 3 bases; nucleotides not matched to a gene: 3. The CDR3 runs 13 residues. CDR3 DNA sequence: TGTGCCAGCAGTCACAGGGGGGTCTACGAGCAGTACTTC. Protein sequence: CASSHRGVYEQYF.

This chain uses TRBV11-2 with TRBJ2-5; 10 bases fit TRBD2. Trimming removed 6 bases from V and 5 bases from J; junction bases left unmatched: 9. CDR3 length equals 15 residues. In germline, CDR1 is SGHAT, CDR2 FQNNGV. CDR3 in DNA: TGTGCCAGCAGACCAAGCGGGGGGGCCCGGGAGACCCAGTACTTC. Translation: CASRPSGGARETQYF.

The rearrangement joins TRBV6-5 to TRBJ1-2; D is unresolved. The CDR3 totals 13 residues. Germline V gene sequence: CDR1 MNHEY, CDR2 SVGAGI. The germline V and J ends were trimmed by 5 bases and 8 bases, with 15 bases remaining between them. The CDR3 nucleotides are TGTGCCAGCAGTAGGGAGCCTAATATGGGCTACACCTTC. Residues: CASSREPNMGYTF.

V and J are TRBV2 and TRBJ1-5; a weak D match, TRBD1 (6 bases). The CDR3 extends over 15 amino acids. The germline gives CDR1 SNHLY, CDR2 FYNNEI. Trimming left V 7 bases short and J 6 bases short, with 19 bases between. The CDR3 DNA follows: TGTGCCAGCACAACGGACAGCGGCAAGGGTCAGCCCCAGCATTTT. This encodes CASTTDSGKGQPQHF. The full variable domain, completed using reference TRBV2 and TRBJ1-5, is EPEVTQTPSHQVTQMGQEVILRCVPISNHLYFYWYRQILGQKVEFLVSFYNNEISEKSEIFDDQFSVERPDGSNFTLKIRSTKLEDSAMYFCASTTDSGKGQPQHFGDGTRLSIL.

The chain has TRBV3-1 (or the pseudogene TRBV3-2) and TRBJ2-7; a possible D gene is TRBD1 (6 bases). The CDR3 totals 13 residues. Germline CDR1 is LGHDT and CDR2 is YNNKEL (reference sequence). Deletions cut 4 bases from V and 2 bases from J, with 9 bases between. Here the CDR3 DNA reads TGTGCCAGCAGCCCGACAGGACCCTACGAGCAGTACTTC. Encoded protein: CASSPTGPYEQYF.

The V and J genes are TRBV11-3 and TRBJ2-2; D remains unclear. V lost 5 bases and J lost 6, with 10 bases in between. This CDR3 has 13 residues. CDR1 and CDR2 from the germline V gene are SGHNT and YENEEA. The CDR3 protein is CASSARWSGELFF. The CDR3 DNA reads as TGTGCCAGCAGCGCCCGGTGGTCCGGGGAGCTGTTTTTT.

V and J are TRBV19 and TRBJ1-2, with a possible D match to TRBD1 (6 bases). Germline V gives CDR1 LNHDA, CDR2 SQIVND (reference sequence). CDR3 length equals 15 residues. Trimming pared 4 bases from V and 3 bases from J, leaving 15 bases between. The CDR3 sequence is CASSSGTLIYYGYTF. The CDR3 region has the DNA TGTGCCAGTAGTAGTGGGACACTAATTTACTATGGCTACACCTTC.

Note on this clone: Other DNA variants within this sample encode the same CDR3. This chain's CDR3 is CASSLDRYTEAFF. The CDR3 nucleotides read TGTGCCAGCAGTCTGGACAGGTATACTGAAGCTTTCTTT. V usage is TRBV12-3 or TRBV12-4 and J usage is TRBJ1-1; TRBD1 matches 7 bases. The CDR3 loop spans 13 amino acids. J was trimmed by 5 bases and V by 5 bases; bases with no gene match: 5.

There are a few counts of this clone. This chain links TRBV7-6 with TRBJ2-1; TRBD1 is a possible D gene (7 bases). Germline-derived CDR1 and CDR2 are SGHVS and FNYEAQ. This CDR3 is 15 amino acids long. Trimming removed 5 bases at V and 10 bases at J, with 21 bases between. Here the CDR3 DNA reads TGTGCCAGCAGCCGCGACAGGGTCGGGAGTATAGAGCAGTTCTTC. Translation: CASSRDRVGSIEQFF.

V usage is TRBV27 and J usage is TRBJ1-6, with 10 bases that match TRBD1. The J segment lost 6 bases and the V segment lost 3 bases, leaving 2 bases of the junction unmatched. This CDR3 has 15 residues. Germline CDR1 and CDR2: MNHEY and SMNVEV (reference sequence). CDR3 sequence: CASSFDRGPNSPLHF. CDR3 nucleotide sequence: TGTGCCAGCAGTTTCGACAGGGGGCCTAATTCACCCCTCCACTTT.

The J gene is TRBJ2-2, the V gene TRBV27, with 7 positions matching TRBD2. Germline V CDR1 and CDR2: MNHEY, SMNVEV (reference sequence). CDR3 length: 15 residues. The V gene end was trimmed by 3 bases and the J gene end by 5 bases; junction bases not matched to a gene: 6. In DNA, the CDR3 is TGTGCCAGCAGTTTTAGGCCCGGGGGGACCGGGGAGCTGTTTTTT. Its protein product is CASSFRPGGTGELFF.

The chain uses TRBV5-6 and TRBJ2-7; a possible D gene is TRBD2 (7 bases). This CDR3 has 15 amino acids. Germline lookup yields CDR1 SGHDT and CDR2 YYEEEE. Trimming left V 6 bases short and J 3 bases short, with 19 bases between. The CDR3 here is CASNLGGGTGYEQYF. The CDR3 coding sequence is TGTGCCAGCAACCTGGGAGGGGGAACGGGCTACGAGCAGTACTTC.

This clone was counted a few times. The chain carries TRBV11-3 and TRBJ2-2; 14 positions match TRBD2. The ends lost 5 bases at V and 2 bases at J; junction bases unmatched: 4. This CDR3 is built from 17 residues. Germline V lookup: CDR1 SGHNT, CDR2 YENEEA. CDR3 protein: CASSQGLAGANTGELFF. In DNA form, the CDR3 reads TGTGCCAGCAGCCAGGGACTAGCGGGGGCCAACACCGGGGAGCTGTTTTTT.

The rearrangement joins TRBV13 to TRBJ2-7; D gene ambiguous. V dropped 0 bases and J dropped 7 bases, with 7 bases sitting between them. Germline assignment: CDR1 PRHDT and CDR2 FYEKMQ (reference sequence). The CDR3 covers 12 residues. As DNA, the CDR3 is TGTGCCAGCAGCTTAGGCCGGAGAGAGCAGTACTTC. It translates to CASSLGRREQYF.